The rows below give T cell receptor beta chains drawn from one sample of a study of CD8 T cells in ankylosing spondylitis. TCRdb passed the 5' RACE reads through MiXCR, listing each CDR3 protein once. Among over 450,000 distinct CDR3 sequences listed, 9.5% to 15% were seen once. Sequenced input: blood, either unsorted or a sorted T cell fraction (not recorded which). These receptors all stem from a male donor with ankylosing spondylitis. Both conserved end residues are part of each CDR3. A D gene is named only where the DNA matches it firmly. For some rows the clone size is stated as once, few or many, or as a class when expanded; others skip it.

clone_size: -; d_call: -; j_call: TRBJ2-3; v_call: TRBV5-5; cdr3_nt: TGTGCCAGCAGGATAGCGACCGGCACAGATACGCAGTATTTT; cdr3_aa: CASRIATGTDTQYF
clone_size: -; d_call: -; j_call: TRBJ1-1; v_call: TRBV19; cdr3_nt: TGTGCCAGTAGTATTCAGGACCGAGGTTTGGCTGAAGCTTTCTTT; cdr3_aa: CASSIQDRGLAEAFF
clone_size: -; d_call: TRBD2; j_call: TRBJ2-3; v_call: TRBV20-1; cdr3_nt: TGCAGTGCTATGCTCCCGGGACTAGCGACAGATACGCAGTATTTT; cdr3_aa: CSAMLPGLATDTQYF
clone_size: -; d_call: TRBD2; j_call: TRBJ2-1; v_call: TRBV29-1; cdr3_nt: TGCAGCGGTCAAATGACTAGCTCCTCGAGAGGGGAGCAGTTCTTC; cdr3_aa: CSGQMTSSSRGEQFF
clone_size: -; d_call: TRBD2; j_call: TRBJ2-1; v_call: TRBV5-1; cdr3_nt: TGCGCCAGCAGCTTAGCGGGAGAAGGGCATGAGCAGTTCTTC; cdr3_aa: CASSLAGEGHEQFF
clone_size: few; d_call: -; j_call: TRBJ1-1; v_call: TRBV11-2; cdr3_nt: TGTGCCAGCAGCTTAGATCTACCCAGCTCCCGGGGAGCCACTGAAGCTTTCTTT; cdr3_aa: CASSLDLPSSRGATEAFF
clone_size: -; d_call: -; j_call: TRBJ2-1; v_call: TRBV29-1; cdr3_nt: TGCAGCGTCCCAGTCCACAATGAGCAGTTCTTC; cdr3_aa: CSVPVHNEQFF
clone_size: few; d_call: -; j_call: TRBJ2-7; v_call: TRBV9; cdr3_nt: TGTGCCAGCAGCGTAGCTACGGGGGCGACGGCCTACGAGCAGTACTTC; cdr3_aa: CASSVATGATAYEQYF
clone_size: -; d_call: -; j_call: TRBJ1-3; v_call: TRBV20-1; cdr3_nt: TGCAGTGCTAGAGACTCAGGGAGTGCTGGAAACACCATATATTTT; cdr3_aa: CSARDSGSAGNTIYF
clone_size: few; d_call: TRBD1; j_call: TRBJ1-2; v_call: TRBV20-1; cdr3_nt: TGCAGTGCTTACCGGGACAGCTCCTATGGCTACACCTTC; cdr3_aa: CSAYRDSSYGYTF
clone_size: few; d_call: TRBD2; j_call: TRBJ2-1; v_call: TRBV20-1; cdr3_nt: TGCAGTGCGGGGGGTGGGACTAGCGGACCTTACAATGAGCAGTTCTTC; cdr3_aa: CSAGGGTSGPYNEQFF
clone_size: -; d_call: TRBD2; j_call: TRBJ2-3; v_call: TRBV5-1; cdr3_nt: TGCGCCAGCAGGCTAGCGGCGAACACAGATACGCAGTATTTT; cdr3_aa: CASRLAANTDTQYF
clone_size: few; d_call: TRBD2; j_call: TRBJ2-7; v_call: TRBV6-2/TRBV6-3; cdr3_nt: TGTGCCACTTCCCTGGGGACTAGCGGACTCTACGAGCAGTACTTC; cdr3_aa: CATSLGTSGLYEQYF